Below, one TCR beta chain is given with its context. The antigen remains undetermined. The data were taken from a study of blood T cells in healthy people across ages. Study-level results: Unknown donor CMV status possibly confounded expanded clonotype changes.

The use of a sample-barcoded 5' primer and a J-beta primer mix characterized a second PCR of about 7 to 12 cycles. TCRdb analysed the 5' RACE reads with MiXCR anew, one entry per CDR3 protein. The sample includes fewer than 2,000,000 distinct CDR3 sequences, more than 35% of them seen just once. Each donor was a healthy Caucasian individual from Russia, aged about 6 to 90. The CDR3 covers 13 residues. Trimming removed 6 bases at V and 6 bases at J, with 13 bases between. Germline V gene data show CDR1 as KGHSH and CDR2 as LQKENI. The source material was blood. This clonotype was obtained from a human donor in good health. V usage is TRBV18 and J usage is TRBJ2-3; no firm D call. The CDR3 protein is CASSDQWQDTQYF. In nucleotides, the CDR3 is TGTGCCAGCTCCGACCAGTGGCAGGATACGCAGTATTTT.